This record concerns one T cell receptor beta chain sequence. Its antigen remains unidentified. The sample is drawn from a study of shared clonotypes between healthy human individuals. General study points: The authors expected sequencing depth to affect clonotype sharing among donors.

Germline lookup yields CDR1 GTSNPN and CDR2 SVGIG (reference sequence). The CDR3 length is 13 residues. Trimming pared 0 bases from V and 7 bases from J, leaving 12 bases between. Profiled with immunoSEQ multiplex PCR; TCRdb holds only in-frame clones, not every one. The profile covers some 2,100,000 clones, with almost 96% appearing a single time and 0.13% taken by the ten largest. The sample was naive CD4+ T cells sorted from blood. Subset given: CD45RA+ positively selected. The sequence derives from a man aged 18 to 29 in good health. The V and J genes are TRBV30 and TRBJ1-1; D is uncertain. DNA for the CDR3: TGTGCCTGGAGTGTTGACGGAATCCTTGAAGCTTTCTTT. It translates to CAWSVDGILEAFF. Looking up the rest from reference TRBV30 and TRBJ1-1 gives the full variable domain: SQTIHQWPATLVQPVGSPLSLECTVEGTSNPNLYWYRQAAGRGLQLLFYSVGIGQISSEVPQNLSASRPQDRQFILSSKKLLLSDSGFYLCAWSVDGILEAFFGQGTRLTVV.